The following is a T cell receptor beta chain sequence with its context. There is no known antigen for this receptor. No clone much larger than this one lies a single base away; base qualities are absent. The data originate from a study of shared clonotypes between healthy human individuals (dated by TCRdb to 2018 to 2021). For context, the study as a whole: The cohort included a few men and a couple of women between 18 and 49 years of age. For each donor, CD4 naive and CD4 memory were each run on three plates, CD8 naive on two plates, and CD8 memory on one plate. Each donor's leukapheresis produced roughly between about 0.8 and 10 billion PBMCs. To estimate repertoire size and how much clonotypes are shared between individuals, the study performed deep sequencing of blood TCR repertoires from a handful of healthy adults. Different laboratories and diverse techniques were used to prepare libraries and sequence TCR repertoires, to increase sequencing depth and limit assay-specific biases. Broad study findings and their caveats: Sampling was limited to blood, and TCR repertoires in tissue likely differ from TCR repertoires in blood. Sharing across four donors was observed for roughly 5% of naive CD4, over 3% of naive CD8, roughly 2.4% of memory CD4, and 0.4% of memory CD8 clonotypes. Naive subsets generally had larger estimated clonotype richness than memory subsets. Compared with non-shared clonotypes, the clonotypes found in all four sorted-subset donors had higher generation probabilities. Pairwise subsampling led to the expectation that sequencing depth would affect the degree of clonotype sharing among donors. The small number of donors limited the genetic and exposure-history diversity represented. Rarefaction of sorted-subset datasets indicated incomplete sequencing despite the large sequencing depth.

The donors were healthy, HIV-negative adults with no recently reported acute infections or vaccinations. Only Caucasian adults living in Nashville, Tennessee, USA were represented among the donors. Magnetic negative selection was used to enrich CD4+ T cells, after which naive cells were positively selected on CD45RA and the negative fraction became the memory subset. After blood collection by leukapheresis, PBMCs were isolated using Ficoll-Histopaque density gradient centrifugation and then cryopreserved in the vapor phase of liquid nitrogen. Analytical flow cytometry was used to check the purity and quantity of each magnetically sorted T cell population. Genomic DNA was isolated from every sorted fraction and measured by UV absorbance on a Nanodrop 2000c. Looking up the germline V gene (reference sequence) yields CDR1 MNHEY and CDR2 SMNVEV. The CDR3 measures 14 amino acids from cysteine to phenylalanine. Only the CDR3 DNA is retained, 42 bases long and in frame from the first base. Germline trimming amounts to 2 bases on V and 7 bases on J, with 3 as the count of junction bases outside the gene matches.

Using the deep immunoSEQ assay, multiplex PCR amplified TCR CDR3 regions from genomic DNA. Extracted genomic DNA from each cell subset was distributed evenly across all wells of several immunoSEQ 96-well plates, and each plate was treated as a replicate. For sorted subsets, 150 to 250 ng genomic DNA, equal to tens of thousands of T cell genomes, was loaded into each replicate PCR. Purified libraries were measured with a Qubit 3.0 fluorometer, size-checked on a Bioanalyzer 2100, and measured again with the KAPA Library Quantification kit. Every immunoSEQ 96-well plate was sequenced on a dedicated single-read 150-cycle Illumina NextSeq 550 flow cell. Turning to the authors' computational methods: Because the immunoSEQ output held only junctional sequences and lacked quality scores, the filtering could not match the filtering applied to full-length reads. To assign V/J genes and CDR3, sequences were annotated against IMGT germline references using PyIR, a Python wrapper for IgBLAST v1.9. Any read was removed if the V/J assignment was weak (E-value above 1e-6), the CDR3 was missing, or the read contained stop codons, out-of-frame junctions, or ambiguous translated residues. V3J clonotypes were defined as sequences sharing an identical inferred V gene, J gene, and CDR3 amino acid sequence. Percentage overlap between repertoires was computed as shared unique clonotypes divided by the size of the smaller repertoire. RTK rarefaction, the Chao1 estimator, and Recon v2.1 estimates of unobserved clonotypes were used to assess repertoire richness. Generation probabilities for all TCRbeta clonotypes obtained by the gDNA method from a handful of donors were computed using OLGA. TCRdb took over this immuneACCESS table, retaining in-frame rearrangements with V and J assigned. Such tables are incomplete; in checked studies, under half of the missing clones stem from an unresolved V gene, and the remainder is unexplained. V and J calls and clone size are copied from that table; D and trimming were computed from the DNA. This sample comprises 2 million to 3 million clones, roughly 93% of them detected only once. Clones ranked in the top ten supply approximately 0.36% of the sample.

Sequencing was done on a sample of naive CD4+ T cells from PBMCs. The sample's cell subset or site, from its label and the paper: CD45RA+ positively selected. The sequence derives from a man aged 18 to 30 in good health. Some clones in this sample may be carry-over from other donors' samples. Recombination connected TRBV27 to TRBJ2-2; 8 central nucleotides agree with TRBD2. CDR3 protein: CASSLAGGLGELFF. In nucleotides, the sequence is TGTGCCAGCAGTTTAGCGGGAGGTCTCGGGGAGCTGTTTTTT.